This T cell receptor (beta chain) came from a study of blood T cell repertoires in COVID-19 (dated by TCRdb to about 2020). Study-level background: Samples covering the acute and convalescent phases of COVID-19 were provided by collaborators in the United States, Italy and Spain. The material from the prospective study consisted of cDNA or gDNA derived from T cells, B-cell-depleted T cells, or PBMCs. Where HLA class I and class II types were available, the types were taken from metadata supplied by the sample provider, not from assay-based typing. Subjects who had been exposed to COVID-19, were actively infected with it, or had recovered from it provided the deeply sampled blood TCRbeta repertoires that made up the dataset. Samples were obtained from the ongoing ImmuneRACE study (first 160 participants) and from 1,200 or so subjects provided by 6 global collaborators. A freely available public database, intended as a resource for researchers studying the immune response to SARS-CoV-2, is where the repertoires were released. Nearly every sample came with metadata listing a de-identified subject ID, COVID-19 status, age in years and sex.

The research as a whole found: Clinical and demographic metadata were provided uncurated, with the amount varying by source and participant.

Whole blood was collected in K2EDTA tubes by collaborating institutions according to the institutions' own protocols. For TCRbeta analysis, collaborators shipped samples as frozen whole blood, isolated PBMCs, or DNA extracted from either of those sample types. TCRbeta CDR3 regions were amplified from genomic DNA by means of the immunoSEQ Assay, a bias-controlled multiplex PCR. Concerning the study's data processing: Within the assay, amplification of reference gene primers was used to estimate how many nucleated cells each sample contained. To quantify the absolute abundance of each unique TCRbeta CDR3 rearrangement, sequence reads were collapsed and filtered. For each sample, productive Simpson clonality was calculated by taking the square root of Simpson's diversity index across productive rearrangements. TCRdb carries this immuneACCESS record with in-frame sequences only. Its versions omit some clonotypes, under half of them owing to an unresolved V gene in the studies checked, with the rest unexplained. Clonal size and the V and J genes are those of that table, whereas D and trimming came from the DNA. The sample includes hundreds of thousands of clones, with more than 85% observed a single time. Roughly 0.69% of the sample lies in the top ten.

The CDR3 has 18 amino acids, counting the end cysteine and phenylalanine. Of the read, only the CDR3 DNA is kept; its 54 bases are in frame from base 1. Relative to germline, V is 0 bases shorter and J is 4 bases shorter, with 21 bases between their ends. According to the germline V gene, CDR1 reads MNHEY and CDR2 reads SVGEGT. This clone was seen once. This receptor's antigen is unknown. No much larger clone exists at a distance of one base, and base qualities are not known. The V and J genes are TRBV6-2 or TRBV6-3 and TRBJ1-1; 5 matching bases give a weak D call of TRBD1. The clonotype comes from a man aged 35 to 55 with acute or convalescent COVID-19. Sequenced material: peripheral blood. The CDR3 protein: CASSYSSSFGGDPTEAFF. The nucleotide sequence reads TGTGCCAGCAGTTACTCGTCCTCTTTTGGGGGGGATCCCACTGAAGCTTTCTTT.